Reported below is one T cell receptor beta chain. This receptor's antigen is unknown. No base qualities exist here, and no much larger clone lies one base off it. The donors were included in the validation cohort of 100 to 150 subjects, a group kept apart from the roughly 670-subject first cohort. The CDR3 holds 13 amino acids from the cysteine to the phenylalanine. Kept here is only the CDR3 DNA, which spans 39 bases and is read in frame from base 1. The V end loses 4 bases and the J end loses 8 bases, and a stretch of 14 bases separates them. From a lookup of the germline V gene, CDR1 and CDR2 are LGHNA and YNFKEQ. The data stem from a study of cytomegalovirus exposure and HLA in healthy donors (TCRdb year 2017). Some background on the complete study: According to a later analysis, one platform produced both the 110 or so validation repertoires and the roughly 660 repertoires of the first cohort. The study was designed to test whether signatures of past pathogen exposure could be identified by cataloging public T cell receptors. A separate validation cohort of 100 to 150 different subjects was used in addition to the roughly 700-subject first cohort. The study combined high-throughput TCR immunosequencing, statistical association of individual TCRs with disease status, and machine learning to predict cytomegalovirus infection status.

Libraries were made using the immunoSEQ multiplex PCR assay. The original methods were these. A statistical classification framework was built for diagnosing cytomegalovirus status from the catalog of TCR beta chain sequences. The immuneACCESS repertoire file appears here via TCRdb, limited to in-frame rearrangements. These files lack a portion of the clones; in checked studies, under half of the deficit traces to unresolved V genes, and the cause of the others is not known. V and J calls and clone size come straight from that table; D and trimming were deduced from the DNA. For this sample the table gives around 400,000 clones, of which approximately 90% were detected only once. The top ten hold about 0.8% of the sample. Broader findings and caveats from the paper: The authors suggested that the approach could potentially be extended to other disease states and immunological phenotypes. Cytomegalovirus status was reported to be diagnosed by the classifier with high specificity and sensitivity in both the original and validation cohorts. Across donors, most TCR sequences were observed very rarely, whereas some public TCRs were present in many individuals. The study gave a list of 150 to 200 TCR beta chains associated with cytomegalovirus. In vitro tests confirmed that a few of the cytomegalovirus-associated TCR beta chains recognize cytomegalovirus antigens. Of the cluster scores, roughly 95% were above 0 in a later analysis, which found that TCRs clustered in the first cohort also tended to co-occur in the 120 validation repertoires. The validation cohort had no HLA typing available for a later analysis, so co-occurrence within that cohort was assessed over all 120 or so repertoires.

Recombination joined TRBV4-2 with TRBJ1-1; TRBD1 is a weak D gene call, 5 bases matching. The specimen was PBMCs. This receptor was taken from a woman between 18 and 29 years old in good health and CMV-seronegative. The CDR3 loop reads CASSRGREGEAFF. The nucleotides are TGTGCCAGCAGCCGGGGCAGGGAAGGGGAAGCTTTCTTT.